This paragraph reports one T cell receptor (beta chain). Its antigen is not known. This entry comes from a study of T cell responses to AZD1222 COVID-19 vaccine. As for the study in general: Second-dose schedules of about 4 or about 12 weeks were combined. Whole-study results and caveats: Only after the peak T cell response were repertoires sampled. Donors skewed white British and female; clonal diversity was possibly underestimated.

Germline V gene data show CDR1 as LNHDA and CDR2 as SQIVND (reference sequence). The CDR3 is 12 residues long. V lost 5 bases to trimming and J lost 3 bases; unmatched junction nucleotides: 0. Some clones are missing from TCRdb's copy, which holds only in-frame ones; the method was immunoSEQ multiplex PCR. This table holds about 140,000 clones, 92% found once. The receptor was isolated from an adult in good health. V is TRBV19 and J is TRBJ1-2, with 7 bases aligning to TRBD1. The material was peripheral blood, obtained on day 0 of AZD1222 vaccination. CDR3 sequence (DNA): TGTGCCAGTAGTCAGGGGGACTATGGCTACACCTTC. This encodes CASSQGDYGYTF.